The 22 T cell receptor beta chains below all came from one sample that was sequenced in a study of a mutant IDH1 vaccine in newly diagnosed glioma. Using immunoSEQ multiplex PCR, the repertoire was profiled, and TCRdb retains in-frame clones only, with some absent. The sample holds tens of thousands of clones, 76% seen once. The sample's time point: week 47, end of study. Vaccinated patients received 300 ug of mutant IDH1 20-mer peptide per dose, with topical imiquimod. These receptors' antigens are unknown. The sequencing used PBMCs, collected from a glioma patient whose treatment included an IDH1 peptide vaccine. The receptors here all came from a woman aged 35 to 49 with glioma. Some clones in this sample may be carry-over from other donors' samples.

The CDR3 DNA reads as TGCGCCAGCAGCTTGGCCAAGCCAGCGGGAGGGCCCAGGGACGAGCAGTACTTC. This sequence encodes CASSLAKPAGGPRDEQYF. The chain recombines TRBV5-1 with TRBJ2-7; TRBD2 matches 10 bases. CDR1 and CDR2 (germline): SGHRS, YFSETQ. After removal of 0 bases from V and 5 bases from J, the junction contained 14 bases not matched to a gene. CDR3 length equals 18 residues.

The chain joins TRBV7-9 to TRBJ1-1; 9 nucleotides align to TRBD1. The CDR3 consists of 15 residues. V was pared by 5 bases and J by 0 bases, with 4 bases of the junction left unmatched. Germline V gene sequence: CDR1 SEHNR, CDR2 FQNEAQ (reference sequence). CDR3 amino acids: CASSRDRGMNTEAFF. DNA for the CDR3: TGTGCCAGCAGCCGCGACAGGGGGATGAACACTGAAGCTTTCTTT.

The J gene is TRBJ1-5, the V gene TRBV4-1, with 7 bases identical to TRBD1. J was trimmed by 7 bases and V by 1 base; bases with no gene match: 7. The germline CDR1 and CDR2 sequences are MGHRA and YSYEKL. The CDR3 has 15 amino acids. Written as DNA, the CDR3 is TGCGCCAGCAGCCAAGCCAGACAGGGCGGGCAGCCCCAGCATTTT. Translated: CASSQARQGGQPQHF.

To note about this clone: This sample also contains other DNA sequences that code for the same CDR3. The V gene is TRBV5-1, the J gene TRBJ1-1, with 7 bases identical to TRBD1. J gave up 1 base and V 4 bases, and 7 bases lay outside the gene matches. The CDR3 is made up of 15 amino acids. The germline V gene encodes CDR1 SGHRS and CDR2 YFSETQ. This CDR3 reads CASSRRQGPNTEAFF. CDR3 in DNA: TGCGCCAGCAGCCGCCGACAGGGACCGAACACTGAAGCTTTCTTT.

The chain's CDR3 is CASSVNVVGGTGELFF. The CDR3 nucleotides are TGTGCCAGCAGCGTAAATGTCGTGGGAGGTACCGGGGAGCTGTTTTTT. The V call is TRBV9, the J call TRBJ2-2, with D perhaps TRBD2 (6 bases). CDR3 length equals 16 residues. Germline lookup yields CDR1 SGDLS and CDR2 YYNGEE. V lost 1 base and J 5 bases, leaving 15 bases between the germline ends. Full variable domain (rest looked up from reference TRBV9 and TRBJ2-2): DSGVTQTPKHLITATGQRVTLRCSPRSGDLSVYWYQQSLDQGLQFLIQYYNGEERAKGNILERFSAQQFPDLHSELNLSSLELGDSALYFCASSVNVVGGTGELFFGEGSRLTVL.

This sequence joins TRBV29-1 and TRBJ2-7; unclear D gene. The CDR3 sequence is 11 residues long. The V gene's germline CDR1 is SQVTM and CDR2 ANQGSEA. Trimming shortened V by 5 bases and J by 3 bases, and 8 bases separated the two germline ends. The CDR3 DNA is TGCAGCGTTCAGGCTAGCTACGAGCAGTACTTC. This gives the protein CSVQASYEQYF.

This rearrangement joins TRBV6-5 to TRBJ1-1, with D unclear. The V and J ends lost 3 bases and 10 bases respectively, with 9 bases between them. Germline V CDR1 and CDR2: MNHEY, SVGAGI. The CDR3 loop spans 11 amino acids. The CDR3 protein is CASSYAGGAFF. For the CDR3, the DNA is TGTGCCAGCAGTTATGCTGGCGGAGCTTTCTTT.

CDR3 residues: CASSSRTDSGNTIYF. CDR3 DNA sequence: TGTGCCAGCAGCTCACGGACCGACTCTGGAAACACCATATATTTT. The J gene is TRBJ1-3, the V gene TRBV5-5, with no clear D. The CDR3 is 15 residues long. V lost 3 bases to trimming and J lost 0 bases, with 10 bases between them. Looked up from germline, CDR1 is SGHKS and CDR2 is YYEKEE (reference sequence). The whole variable domain, filled in from reference TRBV5-5 and TRBJ1-3, reads DAGVTQSPTHLIKTRGQQVTLRCSPISGHKSVSWYQQVLGQGPQFIFQYYEKEERGRGNFPDRFSARQFPNYSSELNVNALLLGDSALYLCASSSRTDSGNTIYFGEGSWLTVV.

This clone was observed once. V usage is TRBV5-5 and J usage is TRBJ1-2; D perhaps matches TRBD1 (6 bases). Germline values: CDR1 SGHKS, CDR2 YYEKEE (reference sequence). V dropped 2 bases and J dropped 4 bases, with 9 bases sitting between them. This CDR3 is 13 amino acids long. The chain's CDR3 is CASSFGDTYGYTF. The CDR3 bases are TGTGCCAGCAGCTTCGGGGACACCTATGGCTACACCTTC.

This sequence joins TRBV5-4 and TRBJ2-3; 9 bases are shared with TRBD2. J was trimmed by 2 bases and V by 4 bases; bases with no gene match: 2. The V gene's germline CDR1 is SGHNT and CDR2 YYREEE (reference sequence). The length of the CDR3 is 14 residues. The CDR3 nucleotides are TGTGCCAGCAGCGCGGGGGGGCCCACAGATACGCAGTATTTT. This encodes CASSAGGPTDTQYF.

This rearrangement joins TRBV5-1 to TRBJ2-7, with D perhaps matching TRBD2 (6 bases). The CDR3 spans 15 residues. V was trimmed by 2 bases and J by 6 bases, leaving 18 bases between them. Germline V gene lookup returns CDR1 SGHRS and CDR2 YFSETQ. The CDR3 protein is CASSFKGREGLEQYF. DNA for the CDR3: TGCGCCAGCAGCTTCAAAGGGCGGGAAGGGCTCGAGCAGTACTTC.

This chain connects TRBV6-6 to TRBJ1-5, with D unclear. The CDR3 length is 14 residues. The V end was cut by 2 bases, the J end by 1 base, with 6 bases between. Germline V gene data show CDR1 as MNHNY and CDR2 as SVGAGI (reference sequence). CDR3 sequence: CASSYRDSNQPQHF. CDR3 nucleotide sequence: TGTGCCAGCAGTTACCGAGACAGCAATCAGCCCCAGCATTTT.

The V call is TRBV10-3, the J call TRBJ2-7; D gene unclear. V was cut by 3 bases and J by 2 bases, with 14 bases left in between. The CDR3 loop spans 15 amino acids. From germline, CDR1 is ENHRY and CDR2 SYGVKD. The CDR3 DNA follows: TGTGCCATCAGTGAAGGGCCGGATGGTACCTACGAGCAGTACTTC. Residues: CAISEGPDGTYEQYF.

This chain connects TRBV9 to TRBJ2-5, with 11 bases identical to TRBD2. The germline CDR1 and CDR2 sequences are SGDLS and YYNGEE. The trim removed 3 bases at V and 5 bases at J, leaving 6 bases unmatched. The CDR3 has 15 residues. Written as DNA, the CDR3 is TGTGCCAGCAGCGCCACTAGCGGGGGTGGCGAGACCCAGTACTTC. Encoded protein: CASSATSGGGETQYF.

V gene TRBV7-3 combines with J gene TRBJ2-7; 7 bases align to TRBD1. Unmatched junction bases numbered 4, after V lost 5 bases and J lost 3 bases. Looked up from germline, CDR1 is SGHTA and CDR2 is FQGTGA. The CDR3 runs 13 residues. CDR3 region: CASSGTGDYEQYF. Written as DNA, the CDR3 is TGTGCCAGCAGCGGAACAGGGGACTACGAGCAGTACTTC.

This chain uses TRBV11-3 with TRBJ2-1; 11 nucleotides match TRBD2. Per the germline V gene, CDR1 is SGHNT and CDR2 is YENEEA. The CDR3 contains 20 residues. V lost 1 base and J lost 0; bases outside the gene matches: 11. The CDR3 spells CASSLGRLAGPTSSYNEQFF. CDR3 nucleotides: TGTGCCAGCAGCTTAGGGCGACTAGCGGGGCCTACTAGCTCCTACAATGAGCAGTTCTTC.

In this sample, this clone turned up a few times. V usage is TRBV5-5 and J usage is TRBJ1-5; no clear D. V was cut by 4 bases and J by 3 bases, with 17 bases left in between. Per the germline V gene, CDR1 is SGHKS and CDR2 is YYEKEE (reference sequence). CDR3 length: 16 residues. The CDR3 loop is CASSTKTRLDNQPQHF. The CDR3 region has the DNA TGTGCCAGCAGCACCAAGACAAGGCTAGACAATCAGCCCCAGCATTTT.

The J gene is TRBJ2-4, the V gene TRBV30; D remains ambiguous. This CDR3 has 14 amino acids. The germline V and J ends were trimmed by 0 bases and 5 bases, with 11 bases remaining between them. The V gene's germline CDR1 is GTSNPN and CDR2 SVGIG (reference sequence). CDR3 nucleotide sequence: TGTGCCTGGAGTGTATCCTGGGTCGAAAACATTCAGTACTTC. The encoded protein is CAWSVSWVENIQYF.

This clone was detected a few times. The chain employs TRBV30 and TRBJ2-5, with TRBD2 matching 7 bases. The CDR3 is made up of 13 amino acids. Per the germline V gene, CDR1 is GTSNPN and CDR2 is SVGIG (reference sequence). V was clipped by 4 bases and J by 4 bases; unmatched bases: 6. CDR3 protein: CAWTEAGLETQYF. For the CDR3, the DNA is TGTGCCTGGACTGAAGCGGGGTTAGAGACCCAGTACTTC.

This chain connects TRBV13 to TRBJ2-7; no clear D gene. From germline, CDR1 is PRHDT and CDR2 FYEKMQ (reference sequence). There are 13 residues in the CDR3. Trimming cost V 8 bases and J 2 bases, with 13 bases left between them. CDR3 protein: CASSTGPTYEQYF. DNA for the CDR3: TGTGCCAGCTCTACCGGGCCAACCTACGAGCAGTACTTC.

The rearrangement uses TRBV4-3 and TRBJ1-6; D might be TRBD1 (5 bases). V lost 0 bases and J lost 0, with 12 bases in between. CDR1 LGHNA and CDR2 YSLEER come from the germline V gene. CDR3 length equals 18 residues. Here the CDR3 reads CASSQDIQAGSYNSPLHF. CDR3 DNA sequence: TGCGCCAGCAGCCAAGATATACAGGCCGGCTCCTATAATTCACCCCTCCACTTT.

The CDR3: CASSRRTGQETQYF. CDR3 bases: TGTGCCAGCAGCAGGCGGACAGGGCAAGAGACCCAGTACTTC. V is TRBV5-8 and J is TRBJ2-5; TRBD1 agrees at 8 bases. Germline V lookup: CDR1 SGHTS, CDR2 YDEGEE. The CDR3 runs to 14 residues. The trim removed 4 bases at V and 2 bases at J, leaving 4 bases unmatched.